The 26 T cell receptor beta chains below all came from one sample that was sequenced in a study of blood T cell repertoires in COVID-19. The method was immunoSEQ multiplex PCR; TCRdb's version includes in-frame clones alone and lacks a portion of them. The sample carries over 85,000 clones, approximately 86% recorded once. The sequencing sample was made of peripheral blood. The source is a man in his fifties with acute or convalescent COVID-19.

The rearrangement joins TRBV4-2 to TRBJ2-1; a weak D match, TRBD2 (6 bases). This CDR3 has 19 amino acids. With 0 bases removed from V and 7 bases from J, the gap between germline ends came to 25 bases. Germline CDR1 and CDR2: LGHNA and YNFKEQ. The CDR3 here is CASSQEEGSVLGSRNEQFF. The CDR3 DNA is TGTGCCAGCAGCCAAGAGGAGGGGTCGGTCCTCGGGAGCAGGAATGAGCAGTTCTTC.

The rearrangement uses TRBV18 and TRBJ2-5; 8 bases map to TRBD1. CDR3 length: 14 amino acids. Germline CDR1 KGHSH, CDR2 LQKENI. With 6 bases clipped from V and 2 bases from J, the junction kept 5 bases outside the gene matches. The CDR3 region is CASSGQGTQETQYF. CDR3 sequence (DNA): TGTGCCAGCTCCGGACAGGGAACGCAAGAGACCCAGTACTTC.

The CDR3 DNA reads TGTGCCAGCTCACGCAACACGTTTGGCACTGAAGCTTTCTTT. This codes for CASSRNTFGTEAFF. The rearrangement uses TRBV18 and TRBJ1-1; no definite D call. The V gene's germline CDR1 is KGHSH and CDR2 LQKENI. Deletions cut 4 bases from V and 4 bases from J, with 13 bases between. The CDR3 is made up of 14 amino acids. Complete variable domain (other parts from reference TRBV18 and TRBJ1-1): NAGVMQNPRHLVRRRGQEARLRCSPMKGHSHVYWYRQLPEEGLKFMVYLQKENIIDESGMPKERFSAEFPKEGPSILRIQQVVRGDSAAYFCASSRNTFGTEAFFGQGTRLTVV.

The chain carries TRBV7-2 and TRBJ1-2; 9 bases map to TRBD1. This CDR3 spans 13 amino acids. Germline CDR1 is SGHTA and CDR2 is FQGNSA. The CDR3 nucleotides are TGTGCGGCACGGACTACAGGGGGCGGAGGCTACACCTTC. This sequence encodes CAARTTGGGGYTF. Complete variable domain (other parts from reference TRBV7-2 and TRBJ1-2): GAGVSQSPSNKVTEKGKDVELRCDPISGHTALYWYRQSLGQGLEFLIYFQGNSAPDKSGLPSDRFSAERTGGSVSTLTIQRTQQEDSAVYLCAARTTGGGGYTFGSGTRLTVV.

V is TRBV7-9 and J is TRBJ2-1; 10 bases are shared with TRBD2. Germline CDR1 SEHNR, CDR2 FQNEAQ (reference sequence). Trimming at V came to 2 bases and at J to 0 bases, leaving 1 base not matched to a gene. The CDR3 is 16 residues long. In DNA form, the CDR3 reads TGTGCCAGCAGCTTAACTAGCGGGATCTCCTACAATGAGCAGTTCTTC. Its translation is CASSLTSGISYNEQFF.

The chain links TRBV7-9 to TRBJ2-1; 9 bases match TRBD1. Per the germline V gene, CDR1 is SEHNR and CDR2 is FQNEAQ (reference sequence). The V and J ends lost 4 bases and 6 bases, in that order; junction bases with no gene match: 7. The CDR3 runs to 15 residues. The CDR3 DNA is TGTGCCAGCAGCTCGCCCGACAGGGGGTTCAATGAGCAGTTCTTC. Protein product: CASSSPDRGFNEQFF.

This clone is a singleton in its sample. The chain combines TRBV12-3 or TRBV12-4 with TRBJ2-1; the D is unclear. The CDR3 runs 12 residues. Trimming left V 3 bases short and J 4 bases short, with 4 bases between. This CDR3 is CASSFMYNEQFF. For the CDR3, the DNA is TGTGCCAGCAGTTTCATGTACAATGAGCAGTTCTTC.

The chain uses TRBV24-1 and TRBJ2-3; 10 bases are shared with TRBD2. V gave up 6 bases and J gave up 3 bases; unmatched junction bases: 5. Germline CDR1 reads KGHDR; CDR2 reads SFDVKD. CDR3 size: 15 residues. The CDR3 is CATSNSGGFTDTQYF. CDR3 DNA sequence: TGTGCCACCAGTAATAGCGGGGGGTTTACAGATACGCAGTATTTT.

This chain connects TRBV19 to TRBJ1-5; TRBD1 is a possible D gene (5 bases). This CDR3 has 16 residues. CDR1 and CDR2 (germline): LNHDA, SQIVND (reference sequence). V was shortened by 5 bases and J by 1 base, with 15 bases between the two germline ends. The chain's CDR3 is CASSVLTVTSNQPQHF. The CDR3, as DNA: TGTGCCAGTAGTGTCCTGACAGTTACGAGCAATCAGCCCCAGCATTTT.

CDR3: CASSYGLQDRGSPLHF. Here the CDR3 DNA reads TGTGCCAGCAGTTACGGCTTACAGGACAGGGGTTCACCCCTCCACTTT. This sequence joins TRBV6-2 or TRBV6-3 and TRBJ1-6, with 9 bases fitting TRBD1. After removal of 2 bases from V and 9 bases from J, the junction contained 8 bases not matched to a gene. Germline CDR1 is MNHEY and CDR2 is SVGEGT. This CDR3 contains 16 residues.

The V and J genes are TRBV9 and TRBJ2-1; TRBD1 agrees at 7 bases. This CDR3 region has 16 residues. Looked up from germline, CDR1 is SGDLS and CDR2 is YYNGEE. V trimming: 1 base; J trimming: 0 bases; junction bases outside the gene matches: 4. The CDR3 DNA reads as TGTGCCAGCAGCGTAACAGGGGACGCCTCCTACAATGAGCAGTTCTTC. This sequence encodes CASSVTGDASYNEQFF.

As concerns this clone: A read error may account for a junction end that differs from germline. V is TRBV28 and J is TRBJ2-1, with a tentative D call TRBD2 (6 bases). CDR1 MDHEN and CDR2 SYDVKM come from the germline V gene. This CDR3 spans 11 amino acids. CDR3 loop: CVSGSYNEQFF. For the CDR3, the DNA is TGCGTTAGCGGCTCCTACAATGAGCAGTTCTTC.

This clone was seen only once. The rearrangement uses TRBV7-7 and TRBJ2-3; 14 bases agree with TRBD2. Germline-derived CDR1 and CDR2 are SSHAT and FNYEAQ (reference sequence). The CDR3 is made up of 16 amino acids. Trimming took 6 bases from V and 4 from J; bases not matched to a gene: 6. The CDR3 DNA sequence: TGTGCCAGCAGTACAGGACTAGCGGGGGGCTCAGATACGCAGTATTTT. It specifies CASSTGLAGGSDTQYF.

There are a few counts of this clone. J is TRBJ2-6 and V is TRBV5-4, with 9 bases that match TRBD1. CDR3 size: 17 residues. J gave up 0 bases and V 4 bases, and 5 bases lay outside the gene matches. CDR1 and CDR2 from the germline V gene are SGHNT and YYREEE (reference sequence). The CDR3: CASSTGTGPSGANVLTF. The CDR3 nucleotides are TGTGCCAGCAGCACCGGGACAGGGCCCTCTGGGGCCAACGTCCTGACTTTC.

This chain links TRBV28 with TRBJ1-2, with TRBD1 matching over 12 bases. Germline CDR1 reads MDHEN; CDR2 reads SYDVKM. J gave up 5 bases and V 6 bases, and 13 bases lay outside the gene matches. CDR3 length equals 17 residues. The CDR3 here is CASRIGTGGGGHYGYTF. The CDR3 DNA reads as TGTGCCAGCAGAATCGGGACAGGGGGCGGGGGCCATTATGGCTACACCTTC.

V usage is TRBV5-4 and J usage is TRBJ1-4; D remains unclear. Looked up from germline, CDR1 is SGHNT and CDR2 is YYREEE (reference sequence). With 0 bases removed from V and 4 bases from J, the gap between germline ends came to 13 bases. The CDR3 length is 16 residues. CDR3 coding DNA: TGTGCCAGCAGCTTGGGCGGGCCAGGCCTTAATGAAAAACTGTTTTTT. It codes for CASSLGGPGLNEKLFF.

The chain combines TRBV21-1 with TRBJ2-2; the table's D call TRBD2 went unverified against the DNA. TRBV21-1 is reported as a pseudogene. The CDR3 consists of 12 residues. The CDR3 loop reads CASSISPRELFF. The CDR3 DNA reads as TGTGCCAGCAGCATATCTCCTAGGGAGCTGTTTTTT.

The rearrangement joins TRBV27 to TRBJ2-1, with 7 bases aligning to TRBD1. V lost 7 bases, J lost 2 bases, and 5 bases stayed unmatched. Germline-derived CDR1 and CDR2 are MNHEY and SMNVEV (reference sequence). CDR3 length equals 14 residues. CDR3 protein: CASTMTGPYNEQFF. Written as DNA, the CDR3 is TGTGCCAGCACCATGACAGGGCCCTACAATGAGCAGTTCTTC.

The chain carries TRBV5-1 and TRBJ2-3; maybe TRBD2 (6 bases). V gave up 4 bases and J gave up 3 bases, with 15 bases separating them. CDR3 length equals 15 residues. CDR1 is SGHRS, CDR2 YFSETQ, per germline. The CDR3 reads CASSTTGGLTDTQYF. In DNA form, the CDR3 reads TGCGCCAGCAGCACAACCGGGGGACTTACAGATACGCAGTATTTT.

The rearrangement links TRBV28 to TRBJ2-7; 9 bases align to TRBD1. The germline V gene encodes CDR1 MDHEN and CDR2 SYDVKM. The CDR3 has 14 amino acids. After removal of 6 bases from V and 5 bases from J, the junction contained 8 bases not matched to a gene. As DNA, the CDR3 is TGTGCCAGCAGCCCAGGGGACAGGGCCAACGAGCAGTACTTC. The encoded protein is CASSPGDRANEQYF. Combining the CDR3 with reference TRBV28 and TRBJ2-7 gives the whole variable domain DVKVTQSSRYLVKRTGEKVFLECVQDMDHENMFWYRQDPGLGLRLIYFSYDVKMKEKGDIPEGYSVSREKKERFSLILESASTNQTSMYLCASSPGDRANEQYFGPGTRLTVT.

This clone was observed a single time. V usage is TRBV30 and J usage is TRBJ2-2; 10 bases align to TRBD2. This CDR3 is built from 14 residues. From germline, CDR1 is GTSNPN and CDR2 SVGIG (reference sequence). The J segment lost 7 bases and the V segment lost 3 bases, leaving 5 bases of the junction unmatched. The CDR3 nucleotides read TGTGCCTGGAGGGGGACTAGCGCCGGCGGGGAGCTGTTTTTT. It encodes CAWRGTSAGGELFF.

The chain joins TRBV3-1 (or the pseudogene TRBV3-2) to TRBJ1-5, with 9 bases identical to TRBD1. This CDR3 is built from 14 residues. Germline loops: CDR1 LGHDT, CDR2 YNNKEL (reference sequence). Unmatched junction bases numbered 2, after V lost 4 bases and J lost 4 bases. In nucleotides, the CDR3 is TGTGCCAGCAGCCGGGGACAGGGTAATCAGCCCCAGCATTTT. Amino acids: CASSRGQGNQPQHF.

The chain uses TRBV6-2 or TRBV6-3 and TRBJ2-1; D perhaps matches TRBD1 (5 bases). The CDR3 spans 15 residues. Germline V CDR1 and CDR2: MNHEY, SVGEGT. Deletions cut 6 bases from V and 4 bases from J, with 16 bases between. Written as DNA, the CDR3 is TGTGCCAGCAGCCCCGGTGGGGCGAGGTACAATGAGCAGTTCTTC. Protein: CASSPGGARYNEQFF.

The chain has TRBV28 and TRBJ2-6, with a possible D match to TRBD2 (5 bases). The CDR3 consists of 15 residues. The V end lost 3 bases, the J end lost 2 bases, and 8 bases lay between the germline ends. The germline V gene encodes CDR1 MDHEN and CDR2 SYDVKM. The CDR3 nucleotides read TGTGCCAGCAGTTTCGTCGGGGCTGGGGCCAACGTCCTGACTTTC. It specifies CASSFVGAGANVLTF.

This chain joins TRBV6-5 and TRBJ2-7; 13 nucleotides match TRBD2. J was trimmed by 3 bases and V by 0 bases; bases with no gene match: 2. CDR3 length equals 16 residues. Germline lookup yields CDR1 MNHEY and CDR2 SVGAGI. In nucleotides, the CDR3 is TGTGCCAGCAGTTACTCCGGGACTAGCGGGAACTACGAGCAGTACTTC. It yields the protein CASSYSGTSGNYEQYF.

This chain joins TRBV5-1 and TRBJ2-7, with 9 bases that match TRBD1. Germline loops: CDR1 SGHRS, CDR2 YFSETQ. The CDR3 is 16 amino acids. With 1 base clipped from V and 4 bases from J, the junction kept 9 bases outside the gene matches. This chain's CDR3 is CASSLLPPGQGYEQYF. Here the CDR3 DNA reads TGCGCCAGCAGCTTGCTTCCTCCGGGACAGGGTTACGAGCAGTACTTC.